This TCR beta chain originates from a study of blood T cell repertoires in COVID-19. Study at large: Italy, Spain and the United States were the sources of the convalescent and acute COVID-19 samples.

Sequencing was performed with immunoSEQ multiplex PCR; in TCRdb, only in-frame clones are kept and a portion is missing. The top ten clones hold more than 2.5% of a sample with 200,000 to 250,000 clones, about four fifths of them seen once. CDR3 length equals 14 residues. Between the trimmed V and J ends, which lost 7 bases and 0 bases, there was a span of 10 bases. From germline, CDR1 is ENHRY and CDR2 SYGVKD. This clone has a handful of counts. The chain has TRBV10-3 and TRBJ2-1; a weak D match, TRBD1 (5 bases). The sequenced sample was peripheral blood. The TCR sequence derives from a woman under 40 who had recovered from COVID-19. The CDR3 region has the DNA TGTGCCATCACCAGGGCCCCCTCCTACAATGAGCAGTTCTTC. Translated, it gives CAITRAPSYNEQFF.